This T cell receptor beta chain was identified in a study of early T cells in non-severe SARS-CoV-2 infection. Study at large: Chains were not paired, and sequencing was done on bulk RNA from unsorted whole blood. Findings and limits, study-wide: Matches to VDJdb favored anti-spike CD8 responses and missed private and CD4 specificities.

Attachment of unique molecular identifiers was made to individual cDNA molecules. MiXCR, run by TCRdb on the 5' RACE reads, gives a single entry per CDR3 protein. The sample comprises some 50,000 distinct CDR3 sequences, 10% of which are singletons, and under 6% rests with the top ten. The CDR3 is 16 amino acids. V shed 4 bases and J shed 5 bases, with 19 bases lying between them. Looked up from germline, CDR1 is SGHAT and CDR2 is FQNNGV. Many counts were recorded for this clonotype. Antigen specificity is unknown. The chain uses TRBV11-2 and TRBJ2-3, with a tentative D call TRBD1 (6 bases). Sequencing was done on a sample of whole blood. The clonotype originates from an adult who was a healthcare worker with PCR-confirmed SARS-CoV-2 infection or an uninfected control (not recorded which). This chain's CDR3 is CASSSLGGTAEDTQYF. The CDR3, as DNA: TGTGCCAGCAGCTCCCTAGGGGGAACCGCCGAAGATACGCAGTATTTT.